This T cell receptor (beta chain) was captured by sequencing in a study of OX40 agonist ivuxolimab in advanced cancers. Notes on the research overall: Ivuxolimab was an agonistic, fully human IgG2 monoclonal antibody directed against OX40 (CD134), a costimulatory receptor. The monotherapy dose-escalation portion (N of about 57 patients) of the phase I ivuxolimab trial is reported in the paper. In the dose-escalation cohort, 82.7% of patients were male, and the mean age was around 60 years, with a range of 23 to 79. Of the 50 or so patients in dose escalation, approximately 20 had hepatocellular carcinoma, some 15 had melanoma, 9 had renal cell carcinoma and 9 had head and neck cancer. Intravenous ivuxolimab was administered to patients every 2 weeks at six dose levels: 0.01, 0.1, 0.3, 1.5, 3 and 10 mg/kg. Patients were allowed to have had prior anti-PD-1, anti-PD-L1 or anti-CTLA-4 therapy, and 40% of the dose-escalation patients had been treated with checkpoint inhibitors. Partial responses occurred in three dose-escalation patients, of whom one had hepatocellular carcinoma and two had cutaneous melanoma. Peripheral TCRbeta sequencing aimed to test whether ivuxolimab altered TCR sequence diversity and caused clonal T-cell expansion.

Concerning this clone itself: It has no known antigen specificity. No much larger clone is present one base from it, and per-base qualities are unavailable.

Findings and caveats that apply to the study as a whole: In the 0.1-3.0 mg/kg groups, partial responders were among the patients with the lowest normalized peripheral clonal expansion, particularly in CD8+ T cells. At doses from 0.1 to 3.0 mg/kg, clonal expansion was seen in both CD4+ and CD8+ blood T cells between baseline and week 6. After ivuxolimab, more expanded clones were found on average in CD8+ T cells than in CD4+ T cells. The antigen specificity of the peripheral T cells that underwent clonal expansion was not determined. Low levels of normalized T-cell clonal expansion were also seen in some nonresponding patients.

To sequence the TCRbeta CDR3 region, genomic DNA was isolated from the sorted cells. TCRbeta CDR3 regions were sequenced using the immunoSEQ Assay. This immuneACCESS table, as held by TCRdb, lists in-frame sequences with V and J called but not all clones. Of the missing ones, under half trace to an unresolved V gene in checked studies; the others have no known cause. The sample table lists almost 85,000 clones, about 93% of them with a count of one. Of the sample, 11% is held by the ten largest clones. The trial excluded patients who had a history of autoimmune disease or who were on systemic immunosuppression. Peripheral blood for TCR sequencing was collected from all dose cohorts at baseline, on cycle 4 day 1, and on cycle 7 day 1. Samples were obtained from an open-label, multicenter, first-in-human phase I dose-escalation trial of ivuxolimab. Adults with locally advanced or metastatic melanoma, renal cell carcinoma, hepatocellular carcinoma or head and neck squamous cell carcinoma were enrolled in the trial. Before TCR sequencing, CD4+ T cells and CD8+ T cells were sorted from peripheral blood as separate populations.

The source is an adult with an advanced solid tumor such as melanoma, head and neck, liver or kidney cancer. The sequences come from CD4+ or CD8+ T cells sorted from blood, collected in a trial of the OX40 agonist ivuxolimab.

CDR3 sequence: CASSPNGLYSGNTIYF. DNA sequence: TGTGCCAGCAGCCCGAACGGACTTTACTCTGGAAACACCATATATTTT. This chain is built from TRBV11-1 and TRBJ1-3; no confident D gene assignment can be made. Counted from cysteine to phenylalanine, this CDR3 has 16 amino acids. Only the CDR3 region is kept as DNA, spanning 48 bases read in frame from base 1. V and J lose 5 bases and 0 bases, and a span of 14 bases separates them. From a lookup of the germline V gene (reference sequence), CDR1 and CDR2 are SGHAT and FQDESV.